The 32 T cell receptor beta chains reported below all come from one sample, sequenced in a study of blood T cell repertoires in COVID-19. The repertoire was sequenced with immunoSEQ multiplex PCR; TCRdb's copy has only in-frame clones and lacks some. The sample lists 150,000 to 200,000 clones; more than 60% were seen once. Sequencing input: peripheral blood. All receptors derive from a man aged 65 to 85 with acute or convalescent COVID-19.

This clone was detected only once. This rearrangement joins TRBV10-3 to TRBJ1-6, with TRBD1 identical over 8 bases. The length of the CDR3 is 14 residues. CDR1 is ENHRY and CDR2 is SYGVKD in the germline V gene. V trimming: 10 bases; J trimming: 7 bases; junction bases outside the gene matches: 9. CDR3 in amino acids: CATRQTGENSPLHF. CDR3 sequence (DNA): TGTGCCACCAGGCAGACAGGGGAAAATTCACCCCTCCACTTT.

CDR3 sequence reads: CASSTARDKVSYEQYF. The CDR3 DNA sequence: TGTGCCAGCAGCACAGCCCGGGACAAAGTCTCCTACGAGCAGTACTTC. The V gene is TRBV11-1, the J gene TRBJ2-7; tentative D call: TRBD1 (6 bases). This CDR3 comprises 16 residues. V lost 5 bases and J 0 bases, leaving 17 bases between the germline ends. Germline-derived CDR1 and CDR2 are SGHAT and FQDESV (reference sequence). Using reference TRBV11-1 and TRBJ2-7 for the parts outside the CDR3, the full variable domain is EAEVAQSPRYKITEKSQAVAFWCDPISGHATLYWYRQILGQGPELLVQFQDESVVDDSQLPKDRFSAERLKGVDSTLKIQPAELGDSAMYLCASSTARDKVSYEQYFGPGTRLTVT.

The V gene is TRBV4-2, the J gene TRBJ2-3; 8 positions agree with TRBD2. Losses at the gene ends were 0 bases for V and 5 bases for J; bases not matched to a gene: 4. Germline V CDR1 and CDR2: LGHNA, YNFKEQ. The CDR3 consists of 15 residues. The CDR3, as DNA: TGTGCCAGCAGCCAAGAGAGGCTAGCGGGAGATACGCAGTATTTT. Amino acids: CASSQERLAGDTQYF.

By frequency in the sample, this clone is medium-sized. V gene TRBV19 combines with J gene TRBJ2-7; D is possibly TRBD2 (5 bases). The V and J ends lost 7 bases and 1 base respectively, with 17 bases between them. This CDR3 has 15 amino acids. Germline assignment: CDR1 LNHDA and CDR2 SQIVND (reference sequence). CDR3 DNA sequence: TGTGCCAGTAAACGGGCGGTCACGGGATCCTACGAGCAGTACTTC. Protein: CASKRAVTGSYEQYF.

The chain couples TRBV23-1 to TRBJ2-5; TRBD1 is a possible D gene (6 bases). TRBV23-1 is an ORF; its function is uncertain. Trimming took 8 bases from V and 3 from J, leaving 16 bases between them. The CDR3 covers 14 residues. The CDR3 loop is CASVEKDSEETQYF. The CDR3 DNA is TGCGCCAGCGTCGAGAAGGACAGCGAAGAGACCCAGTACTTC.

The V call is TRBV5-5, the J call TRBJ1-1; possibly TRBD1 for D (5 bases). The V gene lost 3 bases and the J gene lost 0 bases, with 12 bases spanning the gap. The CDR3 loop spans 15 amino acids. Germline V gene sequence: CDR1 SGHKS, CDR2 YYEKEE (reference sequence). The CDR3 region has the DNA TGTGCCAGCAGCTCTCGGGGGTCTTTGAACACTGAAGCTTTCTTT. Residues: CASSSRGSLNTEAFF.

This clone has a single count. The chain joins TRBV7-6 to TRBJ2-2; 8 nucleotides line up with TRBD2. The CDR3 is 16 amino acids. The germline V gene has CDR1 SGHVS and CDR2 FNYEAQ. The trim removed 6 bases at V and 4 bases at J, leaving 10 bases unmatched. In DNA, the CDR3 is TGTGCCAGCAGAAGACAAGGGCTAGCGGGCACCGGGGAGCTGTTTTTT. It translates to CASRRQGLAGTGELFF.

The rearrangement uses TRBV9 and TRBJ2-7, with D tentatively TRBD1 (6 bases). The germline V and J ends were trimmed by 4 bases and 3 bases, with 17 bases remaining between them. CDR1 SGDLS and CDR2 YYNGEE come from the germline V gene. CDR3 length: 15 residues. This chain's CDR3 is CASSISWDINYEQYF. CDR3 in DNA: TGTGCCAGCAGCATCTCCTGGGACATCAACTACGAGCAGTACTTC.

The chain combines TRBV27 with TRBJ2-3, with 10 bases that match TRBD2. V lost 9 bases and J lost 0; bases outside the gene matches: 0. Germline-derived CDR1 and CDR2 are MNHEY and SMNVEV (reference sequence). The length of the CDR3 is 13 residues. The CDR3 reads CARTSGSTDTQYF. For the CDR3, the DNA is TGTGCCAGGACTAGCGGGAGCACAGATACGCAGTATTTT.

The rearrangement joins TRBV28 to TRBJ2-7, with D possibly TRBD2 on 7 matching bases. V lost 6 bases, J lost 5 bases, and 17 bases lay in between. Germline V gene data show CDR1 as MDHEN and CDR2 as SYDVKM. The CDR3 has 14 residues. CDR3 in DNA: TGTGCCAGCAGGATAAGCGGGACACACGACGAGCAGTACTTC. Its translation: CASRISGTHDEQYF.

This clone has more than one count but fewer than ten. This chain links TRBV23-1 with TRBJ1-3; D may be TRBD1 (5 bases). TRBV23-1 is filed as an ORF, its function uncertain. This CDR3 is 12 amino acids long. Trimming stripped 11 bases from V and 4 bases from J, with 12 bases between. The chain's CDR3 is CARWTNGNTIYF. The CDR3 coding sequence is TGCGCCCGTTGGACAAACGGAAACACCATATATTTT.

The chain is built from TRBV27 and TRBJ2-7; tentatively, D is TRBD2 (7 bases). The CDR3 is 15 amino acids. V was trimmed by 2 bases and J by 6 bases, leaving 17 bases between them. In germline, CDR1 is MNHEY, CDR2 SMNVEV (reference sequence). The CDR3 DNA reads TGTGCCAGCAGTTTAGAGGGAGGGGGGGGTCCCGAGCAGTACTTC. Amino acid sequence: CASSLEGGGGPEQYF.

The chain employs TRBV10-1 and TRBJ2-7, with D unclear. The germline CDR1 and CDR2 sequences are WNHNN and SYGVQD (reference sequence). The CDR3 has 12 residues. The V end was cut by 3 bases, the J end by 3 bases, with 6 bases between. The chain's CDR3 is CASSENGYEQYF. CDR3 coding DNA: TGCGCCAGCAGTGAAAACGGCTACGAGCAGTACTTC.

The chain carries TRBV5-1 and TRBJ2-2; tentatively, D is TRBD1 (6 bases). The length of the CDR3 is 15 residues. Trimming shortened V by 0 bases and J by 7 bases, and 13 bases separated the two germline ends. From germline, CDR1 is SGHRS and CDR2 YFSETQ. CDR3 sequence: CASSLDGGDVGELFF. The CDR3, as DNA: TGCGCCAGCAGCTTGGATGGGGGCGACGTCGGGGAGCTGTTTTTT.

This chain connects TRBV9 to TRBJ2-3; 8 bases map to TRBD2. The ends lost 2 bases at V and 4 bases at J; junction bases unmatched: 12. The CDR3 totals 17 residues. CDR1 and CDR2 (germline): SGDLS, YYNGEE. The CDR3 here is CASSVRPGGPSADTQYF. CDR3 sequence (DNA): TGTGCCAGCAGCGTCCGTCCGGGGGGGCCAAGCGCAGATACGCAGTATTTT.

The chain employs TRBV14 and TRBJ2-5; 10 nucleotides line up with TRBD1. In germline, CDR1 is SGHDN, CDR2 FVKESK. This CDR3 contains 15 residues. V trimming: 4 bases; J trimming: 3 bases; junction bases outside the gene matches: 5. CDR3: CASSPPGQGKETQYF. The CDR3 nucleotides are TGTGCCAGCAGCCCGCCGGGACAGGGGAAAGAGACCCAGTACTTC.

In this sample, this clone turned up once. This chain connects TRBV7-2 to TRBJ2-1; the match to TRBD2 covers 7 bases. CDR1 and CDR2 (germline): SGHTA, FQGNSA. The CDR3 is 15 residues long. V shed 5 bases and J 2 bases; nucleotides not matched to a gene: 6. The DNA of the CDR3 is TGTGCCAGCAGCCCCCGGGAGGCGCCCTACAATGAGCAGTTCTTC. Its protein is CASSPREAPYNEQFF. The variable domain in full, completed from reference TRBV7-2 and TRBJ2-1, reads GAGVSQSPSNKVTEKGKDVELRCDPISGHTALYWYRQSLGQGLEFLIYFQGNSAPDKSGLPSDRFSAERTGGSVSTLTIQRTQQEDSAVYLCASSPREAPYNEQFFGPGTRLTVL.

This clone came up many times. The CDR3 nucleotides read TGTGCCAGCAGCGATGGCCTTTCCTACAATGAGCAGTTCTTC. The encoded protein is CASSDGLSYNEQFF. The J gene is TRBJ2-1, the V gene TRBV5-6; no firm D call. The ends were cut back, 4 bases at V and 1 base at J, with 9 bases in the middle. The CDR3 totals 14 residues. Germline CDR1 is SGHDT and CDR2 is YYEEEE.

This chain uses TRBV19 with TRBJ2-3, with D possibly matching TRBD1 (6 bases). Trimming pared 5 bases from V and 1 base from J, leaving 13 bases between. The V gene's germline CDR1 is LNHDA and CDR2 SQIVND (reference sequence). The CDR3 consists of 15 residues. CDR3 residues: CASSRRGWGTDTQYF. The CDR3, as DNA: TGTGCCAGTAGTCGCAGGGGTTGGGGCACAGATACGCAGTATTTT.

The chain uses TRBV14 and TRBJ2-5; TRBD2 agrees at 8 bases. Germline trimming cut 1 base from V and 2 bases from J; bases unmatched to any gene: 3. Looked up from germline, CDR1 is SGHDN and CDR2 is FVKESK. CDR3 length: 15 amino acids. The CDR3 DNA reads TGTGCCAGCAGCCAAGGACTAGCGAGTCAAGAGACCCAGTACTTC. Translation gives CASSQGLASQETQYF.

The CDR3 bases are TGTGCCAGCAGCTTAGGGGCACTAGCGATGTCGGCCAATGAGCAGTTCTTC. It specifies CASSLGALAMSANEQFF. The rearrangement uses TRBV11-2 and TRBJ2-1, with 7 nucleotides matching TRBD2. Unmatched junction bases numbered 12, after V lost 1 base and J lost 6 bases. Per the germline V gene, CDR1 is SGHAT and CDR2 is FQNNGV. The CDR3 sequence is 17 residues long.

The chain uses TRBV5-1 and TRBJ2-3; TRBD2 matches 7 bases. The V gene's germline CDR1 is SGHRS and CDR2 YFSETQ. The CDR3 sequence is 14 residues long. J gave up 2 bases and V 4 bases, and 4 bases lay outside the gene matches. CDR3 DNA: TGCGCCAGCAGCCCCGGGACTACCACAGATACGCAGTATTTT. Its translation is CASSPGTTTDTQYF.

The J gene is TRBJ1-4, the V gene TRBV7-9; a weak D match, TRBD1 (6 bases). Trimming stripped 7 bases from V and 4 bases from J, with 16 bases between. Looked up from germline, CDR1 is SEHNR and CDR2 is FQNEAQ (reference sequence). The CDR3 totals 15 residues. The CDR3 DNA is TGTGCCAGCACCCCAGGGGCAGGTTTTAATGAAAAACTGTTTTTT. As protein: CASTPGAGFNEKLFF.

In this sample, this clone turned up a few times. This chain joins TRBV28 and TRBJ2-7; possible D gene TRBD2, 6 bases. CDR1 MDHEN and CDR2 SYDVKM come from the germline V gene. The V gene lost 5 bases and the J gene lost 0 bases, with 14 bases spanning the gap. This CDR3 is 15 amino acids long. The CDR3 loop is CASSPGEASSYEQYF. In DNA form, the CDR3 reads TGTGCCAGCAGTCCCGGGGAGGCTAGCTCCTACGAGCAGTACTTC. The entire variable domain, with the rest obtained from reference TRBV28 and TRBJ2-7, is as follows: DVKVTQSSRYLVKRTGEKVFLECVQDMDHENMFWYRQDPGLGLRLIYFSYDVKMKEKGDIPEGYSVSREKKERFSLILESASTNQTSMYLCASSPGEASSYEQYFGPGTRLTVT.

V usage is TRBV2 and J usage is TRBJ1-5; 8 bases match TRBD1. Germline assignment: CDR1 SNHLY and CDR2 FYNNEI. This CDR3 is built from 15 residues. Trimming took 6 bases from V and 2 from J; bases not matched to a gene: 6. The CDR3 reads CASRTRGQGNQPQHF. CDR3 nucleotides: TGTGCCAGCAGGACCAGGGGGCAAGGCAATCAGCCCCAGCATTTT.

The chain couples TRBV12-3 or TRBV12-4 to TRBJ2-5, with 7 bases matching TRBD1. V lost 6 bases and J lost 2; bases outside the gene matches: 3. This CDR3 region has 13 residues. As DNA, the CDR3 is TGTGCCAGCAGCCCGGGACAGCAAGAGACCCAGTACTTC. Translated, it gives CASSPGQQETQYF.

This clone has only one observation. The chain carries TRBV7-9 and TRBJ1-1, with 8 bases matching TRBD1. This CDR3 region has 15 residues. Germline CDR1 SEHNR, CDR2 FQNEAQ (reference sequence). The junction had 9 bases not matched to a gene; V was cut back by 2 bases and J by 7 bases. The CDR3 DNA sequence: TGTGCCAGCAGCTTAACCCACAGGGGGATAGGTGAAGCTTTCTTT. Translated: CASSLTHRGIGEAFF.

This clone has ten or more counts. The chain joins TRBV2 to TRBJ1-6; D not resolved. The CDR3 length is 17 residues. From germline, CDR1 is SNHLY and CDR2 FYNNEI. The V gene lost 8 bases and the J gene lost 9 bases, with 26 bases spanning the gap. For the CDR3, the DNA is TGTGCCAGCGCCCCACCGGGAGCCGTGAACCGAGGTTCACCCCTCCACTTT. Its protein product is CASAPPGAVNRGSPLHF.

The rearrangement links TRBV11-2 to TRBJ2-3, with 9 positions matching TRBD2. Germline V CDR1 and CDR2: SGHAT, FQNNGV. Losses at the gene ends were 1 base for V and 3 bases for J; bases not matched to a gene: 11. This CDR3 spans 18 amino acids. In DNA, the CDR3 is TGTGCCAGCAGCTTAGTTAGTGGGGCTAGCGGGATGACAGATACGCAGTATTTT. Amino acid sequence: CASSLVSGASGMTDTQYF.

The V gene is TRBV10-3, the J gene TRBJ1-1; D perhaps matches TRBD1 (6 bases). The CDR3 has 14 residues. The V gene lost 7 bases and the J gene lost 0 bases, with 12 bases spanning the gap. CDR1 ENHRY and CDR2 SYGVKD come from the germline V gene. The CDR3 region has the DNA TGTGCCATCAAGGGGGGGAGCATGAACACTGAAGCTTTCTTT. Amino acids: CAIKGGSMNTEAFF.

The chain employs TRBV6-5 and TRBJ2-2, with 8 nucleotides matching TRBD1. Germline V gene lookup returns CDR1 MNHEY and CDR2 SVGAGI. The CDR3 runs to 13 residues. With V trimmed by 6 bases and J by 5 bases, 2 bases remained unmatched. CDR3 sequence: CASRGQATGELFF. CDR3 in DNA: TGTGCCAGCAGGGGACAGGCAACCGGGGAGCTGTTTTTT.

V is TRBV19 and J is TRBJ2-7, with 7 bases matching TRBD1. The germline CDR1 and CDR2 sequences are LNHDA and SQIVND (reference sequence). V shed 8 bases and J 5 bases; nucleotides not matched to a gene: 9. CDR3 size: 13 residues. CDR3 amino acids: CASSETGFHEQYF. Written as DNA, the CDR3 is TGTGCCAGTTCCGAGACAGGGTTCCACGAGCAGTACTTC.